Below, 22 T cell receptor beta chains from the same sample are listed, as sequenced in a study of metastatic and nonmetastatic thyroid tumors. TCRdb used MiXCR to call clones anew from the PCR reads. The table lists around 42,000 clones, around an eighth of them singletons, with roughly 9% in the top ten. There were no patients who had received any treatment before thyroid surgery. Sequenced input: blood. The receptors were gathered from a male donor with papillary thyroid cancer or a benign thyroid nodule (not recorded which). Some clones in this sample may be carry-over from other donors' samples.

This clone was seen repeatedly, ten times or more. This chain uses TRBV4-1 with TRBJ2-1; D is perhaps TRBD1 or TRBD2 (5 bases each). The CDR3 length is 15 residues. Germline values: CDR1 MGHRA, CDR2 YSYEKL. Trimming took 5 bases from V and 2 from J, leaving 13 bases between them. The CDR3 sequence is CASSWSGAAYNEQFF. The CDR3 DNA reads as TGCGCCAGCAGCTGGTCCGGGGCAGCCTACAATGAGCAGTTCTTC.

The chain combines TRBV4-3 with TRBJ1-6, with a tentative D call TRBD1 (5 bases). The CDR3 spans 15 residues. Between the trimmed V and J ends, which lost 8 bases and 7 bases, there was a span of 18 bases. Germline V gene lookup returns CDR1 LGHNA and CDR2 YSLEER. In DNA, the CDR3 is TGCGCCAGCCCTAGGGCAGGGTCTTACAATTCACCCCTCCACTTT. It codes for CASPRAGSYNSPLHF.

The chain couples TRBV4-1 to TRBJ1-1; a possible D gene is TRBD1 (6 bases). Trimming left V 4 bases short and J 1 base short, with 10 bases between. There are 14 residues in the CDR3. Per germline, CDR1 MGHRA and CDR2 YSYEKL. This chain's CDR3 is CASSRQTGNTEAFF. CDR3 nucleotide sequence: TGCGCCAGCAGCCGCCAGACAGGGAACACTGAAGCTTTCTTT.

The chain joins TRBV11-2 to TRBJ2-3; 12 bases map to TRBD2. The germline gives CDR1 SGHAT, CDR2 FQNNGV. V was clipped by 5 bases and J by 2 bases; unmatched bases: 5. This CDR3 spans 16 amino acids. CDR3 sequence: CASSTGLAGDTDTQYF. CDR3 in DNA: TGTGCCAGCAGCACGGGACTAGCGGGCGACACAGATACGCAGTATTTT.

In the case of this clone: A read error may be the cause here, since a much bigger clone is one base away. The same CDR3 also results from other DNA sequences found in this sample. The chain couples TRBV15 to TRBJ1-1, with TRBD1 identical over 10 bases. This CDR3 region has 14 residues. Per the germline V gene, CDR1 is LNHNV and CDR2 is YYDKDF (reference sequence). CDR3 amino acids: CATGQGGIDTEAFF. The CDR3 coding sequence is TGTGCCACCGGACAGGGGGGGATTGACACTGAGGCTTTCTTT.

This clone was detected many times. The rearrangement uses TRBV6-2 or TRBV6-3 and TRBJ2-1; 11 bases are shared with TRBD2. The CDR3 is 16 residues long. J gave up 6 bases and V 2 bases, and 6 bases lay outside the gene matches. The V gene's germline CDR1 is MNHEY and CDR2 SVGEGT. In nucleotides, the CDR3 is TGTGCCAGCAGTTACCGGGTGGGACTAGCGGTCAATGAGCAGTTCTTC. Its translation is CASSYRVGLAVNEQFF.

This clone was found many times. This chain uses TRBV6-4 with TRBJ2-2; 11 bases align to TRBD1. Trimming removed 2 bases from V and 4 bases from J; junction bases left unmatched: 0. This CDR3 is built from 15 residues. The germline V gene has CDR1 MRHNA and CDR2 SNTAGT. This CDR3 is CASSDGTGGTGELFF. CDR3 in DNA: TGTGCCAGCAGTGACGGGACAGGGGGCACCGGGGAGCTGTTTTTT.

This clone has at least ten counts. CDR3 in amino acids: CASSPGGEQYF. CDR3 DNA: TGTGCCAGCAGCCCCGGGGGCGAGCAGTACTTC. J is TRBJ2-7 and V is TRBV7-9, with a tentative D call TRBD2 (6 bases). Germline CDR1 reads SEHNR; CDR2 reads FQNEAQ (reference sequence). There are 11 residues in the CDR3. Trimming shortened V by 5 bases and J by 6 bases, and 8 bases separated the two germline ends.

The sample holds a few counts of this clone. One base away lies a much larger clone, so this may be a sequencing read error. The rearrangement links TRBV30 to TRBJ1-3; D is undetermined. CDR1 and CDR2 from the germline V gene are GTSNPN and SVGIG (reference sequence). There are 13 residues in the CDR3. The CDR3 reads CAWSVIWGNTICF. CDR3 DNA: TGTGCCTGGAGTGTAATTTGGGGAAACACCATATGTTTT.

About this clone itself: A read error is possible here, since a much larger clone lies one base away. The chain has TRBV27 and TRBJ2-7; no clear D. The length of the CDR3 is 12 residues. Germline V gene data show CDR1 as MNHEY and CDR2 as SMNVEV (reference sequence). The CDR3 region has the DNA TGTGCCGGCAGTTTTGAAGGGTGCGAGCAGTACTTC. Protein sequence: CAGSFEGCEQYF.

As for this clone: This may stem from a read error, because a much larger clone lies one nucleotide away. The CDR3: CASSPGLASRGETQYF. CDR3 nucleotide sequence: TGTGCCAGCAGTCCGGGACTAGCGTCTAGAGGAGAGACCCAGTACTTC. V usage is TRBV12-3 or TRBV12-4 and J usage is TRBJ2-5, with TRBD2 identical over 10 bases. The CDR3 extends over 16 amino acids. V trimming: 5 bases; J trimming: 4 bases; junction bases outside the gene matches: 10.

In this sample, this clone turned up many times. The chain recombines TRBV12-5 with TRBJ2-2; D not certain. CDR3 length: 14 residues. V lost 5 bases to trimming and J lost 0 bases, with 7 bases between them. From germline, CDR1 is LGHNT and CDR2 FRNRAP. CDR3 residues: CASGPTANTGELFF. DNA of the CDR3: TGTGCTAGTGGTCCCACAGCGAACACCGGGGAGCTGTTTTTT.

The CDR3 sequence: CASSPPTGSGANVLTF. The DNA of the CDR3 is TGTGCCAGCTCACCACCGACGGGATCTGGGGCCAACGTCCTGACTTTC. This chain links TRBV18 with TRBJ2-6; perhaps TRBD2 as D (5 bases). The CDR3 loop spans 16 amino acids. Trimming shortened V by 0 bases and J by 1 base, and 7 bases separated the two germline ends. Germline V CDR1 and CDR2: KGHSH, LQKENI.

This clone was recorded a few times. The chain is built from TRBV30 and TRBJ2-3, with 11 nucleotides matching TRBD2. The germline gives CDR1 GTSNPN, CDR2 SVGIG (reference sequence). The CDR3 is made up of 15 amino acids. V shed 3 bases, J shed 4 bases, and the junction held 6 bases outside the gene matches. This CDR3 reads CAWRLAGGPADTQYF. The CDR3 DNA reads TGTGCCTGGAGATTAGCGGGAGGGCCCGCAGATACGCAGTATTTT.

By share, this clone ranks as medium-sized. This chain links TRBV6-1 with TRBJ2-3, with 13 bases aligning to TRBD2. Trimming cost V 6 bases and J 6 bases; bases outside gene matches: 6. Germline lookup yields CDR1 MNHNS and CDR2 SASEGT. CDR3 length: 15 amino acids. CDR3 coding DNA: TGTGCCAGCAGCAGGACTAGCGGGAGTGGGGATACGCAGTATTTT. Protein product: CASSRTSGSGDTQYF.

This clone was counted at least ten times. The J gene is TRBJ1-2, the V gene TRBV6-2 or TRBV6-3; no reliable D call. Trimming removed 5 bases at V and 6 bases at J, with 16 bases between. Germline-derived CDR1 and CDR2 are MNHEY and SVGEGT. CDR3 size: 14 residues. CDR3 amino acids: CASSPITNGDGYTF. The DNA of the CDR3 is TGTGCCAGCAGTCCCATTACTAATGGCGATGGCTACACCTTC.

CDR3 sequence (DNA): TGCGCCAGCGCCATTTTAGGGGCCACAGATACGCAGTATTTT. Its translation is CASAILGATDTQYF. The chain carries TRBV5-1 and TRBJ2-3, with D possibly matching TRBD1 (5 bases). This CDR3 is 14 amino acids long. With 7 bases removed from V and 2 bases from J, the gap between germline ends came to 14 bases. Germline CDR1 reads SGHRS; CDR2 reads YFSETQ.

Concerning this clone: This sequence may be a read error, since a much larger clone differs from it by one base. The rearrangement uses TRBV9 and TRBJ2-1; 10 nucleotides line up with TRBD1. CDR1 is SGDLS and CDR2 is YYNGEE in the germline V gene. There are 17 residues in the CDR3. CDR3 coding DNA: TGTGCCAGCAGCCGAACCGGGGGACAGGGGAAGTACAATGAGCAGCTCTTC. It specifies CASSRTGGQGKYNEQLF.

This clone came up many times. Other DNA sequences in this specimen translate into the identical CDR3. The rearrangement joins TRBV28 to TRBJ1-6, with D possibly matching TRBD1 (6 bases). V was clipped by 6 bases and J by 4 bases, with 16 bases between them. The germline CDR1 and CDR2 sequences are MDHEN and SYDVKM. The CDR3 totals 16 residues. CDR3 sequence: CASSQGRGRYNSPLHF. CDR3 nucleotides: TGTGCCAGCAGCCAGGGCAGGGGACGTTATAATTCACCCCTCCACTTT.

As to this clone: A much larger clone lies one base from this, so it may be a read error. V and J are TRBV3-1 and TRBJ2-7; 7 bases align to TRBD2. V was clipped by 5 bases and J by 8 bases; unmatched bases: 15. The CDR3 is 15 residues long. Germline V gene sequence: CDR1 LGHDT, CDR2 YNNKEL (reference sequence). The CDR3 DNA follows: TGTGCCAGCAGCGAAAGGGCGACTAGCCGGACTAAGCAGTACTTC. Its protein is CASSERATSRTKQYF.

This clone was picked up many times. The V gene is TRBV5-6, the J gene TRBJ1-3; 8 nucleotides agree with TRBD1. Germline V gene sequence: CDR1 SGHDT, CDR2 YYEEEE. V lost 4 bases and J lost 4; bases outside the gene matches: 4. The CDR3 length is 14 residues. This CDR3 is CASSPQGVGNTIYF. CDR3 nucleotides: TGTGCCAGCAGCCCACAGGGGGTAGGAAACACCATATATTTT.

There are many counts of this clone. This rearrangement joins TRBV20-1 to TRBJ2-1; TRBD2 matches at 11 bases. Germline lookup yields CDR1 DFQATT and CDR2 SNEGSKA (reference sequence). Losses at the gene ends were 7 bases for V and 5 bases for J; bases not matched to a gene: 7. The CDR3 sequence is 14 residues long. CDR3 in DNA: TGCAGTGTTCCCGGGACTAGCGGACACAATGAGCAGTTCTTC. Translated, it gives CSVPGTSGHNEQFF.